This T cell receptor (beta chain) was observed in a study of blood T cell repertoires in COVID-19. Profiling relied on immunoSEQ multiplex PCR, and the TCRdb table lists in-frame clones only, not all of them. Among tens of thousands of clones listed, roughly four fifths were seen once. This CDR3 spans 15 amino acids. The ends lost 5 bases at V and 6 bases at J; junction bases unmatched: 10. The germline CDR1 and CDR2 sequences are LNHDA and SQIVND (reference sequence). The receptor comes from a man between 60 and 75 years old with COVID-19, enrolled during active disease. Specimen: peripheral blood. The chain carries TRBV19 and TRBJ2-7; 10 bases match TRBD2. The CDR3 nucleotides read TGTGCCAGTAGTGTCTCTAGCGGGAGCCTCGGCGAGCAGTACTTC. The encoded protein is CASSVSSGSLGEQYF.